Shown below are 27 T cell receptor beta chains from a single sample sequenced in a study of OX40 agonist ivuxolimab in advanced cancers. TCRdb's copy holds only in-frame clones and misses some; the assay was immunoSEQ multiplex PCR. The sample holds tens of thousands of clones, around 91% seen once. The material sequenced was CD4+ or CD8+ T cells sorted from blood, taken in a trial of the OX40 agonist ivuxolimab. Receptors originate from an adult with an advanced solid tumor such as melanoma, head and neck, liver or kidney cancer.

The chain has TRBV28 and TRBJ2-3, with 8 bases matching TRBD2. V was clipped by 3 bases and J by 2 bases; unmatched bases: 4. Germline V gives CDR1 MDHEN, CDR2 SYDVKM. The CDR3 extends over 15 amino acids. The CDR3 DNA follows: TGTGCCAGCAGTTTCGGGAGGGGGATCACAGATACGCAGTATTTT. Translated: CASSFGRGITDTQYF.

V is TRBV6-4 and J is TRBJ1-1; D is unclear. Germline V gene lookup returns CDR1 MRHNA and CDR2 SNTAGT. The CDR3 consists of 13 residues. Trimming cost V 0 bases and J 4 bases, with 6 bases left between them. DNA of the CDR3: TGTGCCAGCAGTGACTCGGTAGGCACTGAAGCTTTCTTT. Protein sequence: CASSDSVGTEAFF.

This chain uses TRBV4-1 with TRBJ1-5; 8 bases align to TRBD1. The junction had 1 base not matched to a gene; V was cut back by 0 bases and J by 3 bases. From germline, CDR1 is MGHRA and CDR2 YSYEKL. The CDR3 covers 15 residues. The CDR3 region has the DNA TGCGCCAGCAGCCAAGAGGACAGGGCCAATCAGCCCCAGCATTTT. Encoded protein: CASSQEDRANQPQHF.

This rearrangement joins TRBV6-1 to TRBJ2-7; 8 bases are a match to TRBD2. Germline V gene lookup returns CDR1 MNHNS and CDR2 SASEGT. V lost 1 base and J lost 0; bases outside the gene matches: 8. The CDR3 length is 17 residues. The CDR3 here is CASSEGAQLADSYEQYF. CDR3 bases: TGTGCCAGCAGTGAAGGGGCTCAACTAGCGGACTCCTACGAGCAGTACTTC.

V gene TRBV4-3 combines with J gene TRBJ2-7, with 10 nucleotides matching TRBD2. The CDR3 spans 14 residues. V lost 4 bases and J lost 4; bases outside the gene matches: 4. Germline V gene lookup returns CDR1 LGHNA and CDR2 YSLEER. The DNA for the CDR3 is TGCGCCAGCAGCCCCGGGACTAGCGAATACGAGCAGTACTTC. This gives the protein CASSPGTSEYEQYF.

V is TRBV6-6 and J is TRBJ2-1; D is undetermined. Looked up from germline, CDR1 is MNHNY and CDR2 is SVGAGI (reference sequence). The CDR3 runs to 11 residues. Trimming cost V 0 bases and J 8 bases, with 2 bases left between them. CDR3 DNA: TGTGCCAGCAGTTACTCCGATGAGCAGTTCTTC. Its translation is CASSYSDEQFF.

The chain joins TRBV5-4 to TRBJ1-5; the D gene is possibly TRBD1 (6 bases). V dropped 9 bases and J dropped 0 bases, with 13 bases sitting between them. Per the germline V gene, CDR1 is SGHNT and CDR2 is YYREEE (reference sequence). The CDR3 totals 14 residues. Written as DNA, the CDR3 is TGTGCCACCGCGACAGGTCTTAGCAATCAGCCCCAGCATTTT. It specifies CATATGLSNQPQHF.

The chain is built from TRBV19 and TRBJ2-1, with D possibly being TRBD2 (6 bases). Germline values: CDR1 LNHDA, CDR2 SQIVND (reference sequence). The CDR3 sequence is 15 residues long. V was pared by 2 bases and J by 8 bases, with 16 bases between. This CDR3 reads CASSIPSGLLHEQFF. In nucleotides, the CDR3 is TGTGCCAGTAGTATACCAAGCGGGCTGTTGCATGAGCAGTTCTTC.

CDR3 region: CASSLPGLAYEQYF. For the CDR3, the DNA is TGTGCCAGCAGCTTACCGGGACTAGCTTACGAGCAGTACTTC. J is TRBJ2-7 and V is TRBV7-8, with 9 positions matching TRBD2. The germline gives CDR1 SGHVS, CDR2 FQNEAQ. There are 14 residues in the CDR3. Germline trimming cut 2 bases from V and 4 bases from J; bases unmatched to any gene: 3.

The rearrangement joins TRBV18 to TRBJ2-3, with D possibly matching TRBD1 (6 bases). The V end was cut by 3 bases, the J end by 3 bases, with 16 bases between. The CDR3 covers 16 residues. Looked up from germline, CDR1 is KGHSH and CDR2 is LQKENI. In DNA form, the CDR3 reads TGTGCCAGCTCACCGCAGGGGCGAGTAGGAACAGATACGCAGTATTTT. Protein product: CASSPQGRVGTDTQYF.

The chain links TRBV2 to TRBJ2-2; tentative D call: TRBD1 (6 bases). The CDR3 has 13 residues. Trimming shortened V by 8 bases and J by 7 bases, and 14 bases separated the two germline ends. Germline loops: CDR1 SNHLY, CDR2 FYNNEI. The CDR3 region is CASQDRIGGELFF. CDR3 DNA sequence: TGTGCCAGCCAGGACAGAATAGGCGGGGAGCTGTTTTTT.

The chain couples TRBV6-5 to TRBJ2-7; tentative D call: TRBD1 (5 bases). The CDR3 length is 13 residues. CDR1 and CDR2 from the germline V gene are MNHEY and SVGAGI. Trimming removed 0 bases from V and 4 bases from J, with 7 bases in between. The CDR3 DNA follows: TGTGCCAGCAGTTACTCGCAGGGTTACGAGCAGTACTTC. Its translation: CASSYSQGYEQYF.

The V gene is TRBV27, the J gene TRBJ2-7; 7 nucleotides agree with TRBD2. The CDR3 sequence is 15 residues long. Germline CDR1 MNHEY, CDR2 SMNVEV (reference sequence). After removal of 6 bases from V and 3 bases from J, the junction contained 11 bases not matched to a gene. CDR3 in amino acids: CASRAFAGVFYEQYF. The CDR3 bases are TGTGCCAGCAGGGCTTTTGCGGGAGTATTCTACGAGCAGTACTTC.

This chain connects TRBV29-1 to TRBJ2-2; a possible D gene is TRBD2 (7 bases). This CDR3 has 13 residues. V lost 5 bases to trimming and J lost 5 bases, with 12 bases between them. CDR1 is SQVTM, CDR2 ANQGSEA, per germline. The CDR3 coding sequence is TGCAGCGTTAGGGGAGGGGGAACCGGGGAGCTGTTTTTT. Translating it yields CSVRGGGTGELFF.

The chain has TRBV2 and TRBJ1-4; tentative D call: TRBD1 (6 bases). CDR1 and CDR2 (germline): SNHLY, FYNNEI. Trimming stripped 9 bases from V and 0 bases from J, with 11 bases between. The CDR3 sequence is 14 residues long. DNA of the CDR3: TGTGCCAGTGAAACAGGGTCAACTAATGAAAAACTGTTTTTT. Protein sequence: CASETGSTNEKLFF.

The V call is TRBV11-3, the J call TRBJ1-1; D perhaps matches TRBD1 (5 bases). Between the trimmed V and J ends, which lost 8 bases and 7 bases, there was a span of 11 bases. Germline CDR1 reads SGHNT; CDR2 reads YENEEA. The CDR3 length is 11 residues. CDR3 loop: CASGAGHEAFF. CDR3 in DNA: TGTGCCAGCGGCGCAGGGCATGAAGCTTTCTTT.

This chain uses TRBV29-1 with TRBJ1-2; D may be TRBD1 (5 bases). Germline assignment: CDR1 SQVTM and CDR2 ANQGSEA. The CDR3 consists of 14 residues. V was clipped by 0 bases and J by 7 bases, with 15 bases between them. This CDR3 reads CSVEDVKGLAGYTF. For the CDR3, the DNA is TGCAGCGTTGAAGATGTAAAGGGGTTGGCTGGCTACACCTTC.

This clone was counted a few times. CDR3 DNA sequence: TGTGCCAGCAGCTTAGTGACTCACAATGAGCAGTTCTTC. As protein: CASSLVTHNEQFF. This chain uses TRBV13 with TRBJ2-1; D is undetermined. Per the germline V gene, CDR1 is PRHDT and CDR2 is FYEKMQ (reference sequence). The CDR3 runs to 13 residues. V lost 1 base to trimming and J lost 5 bases, with 6 bases between them.

The chain combines TRBV6-5 with TRBJ1-1; no clear D. Germline V gene lookup returns CDR1 MNHEY and CDR2 SVGAGI. The CDR3 runs 12 residues. Between the trimmed V and J ends, which lost 1 base and 4 bases, there was a span of 4 bases. The CDR3 here is CASSYWGTEAFF. CDR3 DNA sequence: TGTGCCAGCAGTTACTGGGGCACTGAAGCTTTCTTT.

The rearrangement uses TRBV11-2 and TRBJ2-7, with TRBD2 matching 8 bases. CDR3 length equals 14 residues. The J segment lost 0 bases and the V segment lost 3 bases, leaving 1 base of the junction unmatched. Germline CDR1 SGHAT, CDR2 FQNNGV. CDR3 sequence (DNA): TGTGCCAGCAGCTTTCTAGCGGGCTCCTACGAGCAGTACTTC. It codes for CASSFLAGSYEQYF.

V usage is TRBV4-2 and J usage is TRBJ2-1; D call uncertain. The CDR3 runs to 12 residues. The germline gives CDR1 LGHNA, CDR2 YNFKEQ. The V end lost 3 bases, the J end lost 5 bases, and 5 bases lay between the germline ends. The CDR3 loop reads CASSQGNNEQFF. CDR3 nucleotides: TGTGCCAGCAGCCAGGGGAACAATGAGCAGTTCTTC.

V and J are TRBV11-2 and TRBJ2-7, with D tentatively TRBD1 (7 bases). With 1 base removed from V and 4 bases from J, the gap between germline ends came to 14 bases. There are 15 residues in the CDR3. Germline V gives CDR1 SGHAT, CDR2 FQNNGV. Here the CDR3 reads CASSLGQGGGYEQYF. The CDR3 DNA sequence: TGTGCCAGCAGCTTAGGACAGGGAGGAGGATACGAGCAGTACTTC. The full variable domain, rest sourced from reference TRBV11-2 and TRBJ2-7, is EAGVAQSPRYKIIEKRQSVAFWCNPISGHATLYWYQQILGQGPKLLIQFQNNGVVDDSQLPKDRFSAERLKGVDSTLKIQPAKLEDSAVYLCASSLGQGGGYEQYFGPGTRLTVT.

The gene calls are TRBV27 and TRBJ2-7; maybe TRBD2 (6 bases). CDR3 length equals 16 residues. The germline V gene encodes CDR1 MNHEY and CDR2 SMNVEV (reference sequence). The ends were cut back, 2 bases at V and 4 bases at J, with 18 bases in the middle. CDR3 residues: CASSLARASASYEQYF. The CDR3 DNA sequence: TGTGCCAGCAGTTTAGCCCGGGCTAGCGCCTCGTACGAGCAGTACTTC.

The chain has TRBV2 and TRBJ2-2, with D possibly matching TRBD2 (6 bases). The germline V gene has CDR1 SNHLY and CDR2 FYNNEI. The CDR3 has 17 amino acids. The ends were cut back, 0 bases at V and 2 bases at J, with 13 bases in the middle. DNA for the CDR3: TGTGCCAGCAGTGAAGCTGGGCGGACTAAAAACACCGGGGAGCTGTTTTTT. This sequence encodes CASSEAGRTKNTGELFF.

This clone has more than one count but fewer than ten. The chain couples TRBV11-1 to TRBJ2-7, with D unclear. Germline CDR1 and CDR2: SGHAT and FQDESV (reference sequence). The CDR3 extends over 12 amino acids. V was pared by 5 bases and J by 0 bases, with 5 bases between. CDR3 amino acids: CASSPSSYEQYF. As DNA, the CDR3 is TGTGCCAGCAGCCCTAGCTCCTACGAGCAGTACTTC.

The CDR3 spells CASVGVGSQGYEQYF. The DNA of the CDR3 is TGTGCCAGCGTTGGGGTCGGTTCCCAAGGCTACGAGCAGTACTTC. The chain joins TRBV6-6 to TRBJ2-7; the D is unclear. The V gene's germline CDR1 is MNHNY and CDR2 SVGAGI (reference sequence). The CDR3 spans 15 residues. V was shortened by 8 bases and J by 3 bases, with 20 bases between the two germline ends.

The chain uses TRBV7-9 and TRBJ2-1, with D tentatively TRBD2 (5 bases). The CDR3 has 14 amino acids. Deletions cut 3 bases from V and 8 bases from J, with 14 bases between. Looked up from germline, CDR1 is SEHNR and CDR2 is FQNEAQ (reference sequence). CDR3 DNA: TGTGCCAGCAGCTTTACGCTAGCAGTCCATGAGCAGTTCTTC. Amino acids: CASSFTLAVHEQFF.